The 14 T cell receptor beta chains in this list originate from one sample, sequenced in a study of cytomegalovirus exposure and HLA in healthy donors. Vbeta (60) and Jbeta (13) primers were used in the PCR. Method: immunoSEQ multiplex PCR; TCRdb's copy keeps in-frame clones and lacks some. This sample carries 90,000 to 150,000 clones, with 3% to 4.5% going to the ten biggest clones. The sample comprised PBMCs. The source is a man between 18 and 35 years old in good health and CMV-seronegative.

V and J are TRBV6-1 and TRBJ1-5; TRBD1 matches 12 bases. This CDR3 spans 15 amino acids. From germline, CDR1 is MNHNS and CDR2 SASEGT. The V gene end was trimmed by 4 bases and the J gene end by 6 bases; junction bases not matched to a gene: 4. CDR3 protein: CASSAGTGGSQPQHF. In DNA form, the CDR3 reads TGTGCCAGCAGTGCTGGGACAGGGGGCAGTCAGCCCCAGCATTTT.

This chain connects TRBV7-9 to TRBJ1-2; maybe TRBD1 (6 bases). The CDR3 extends over 16 amino acids. CDR1 and CDR2 (germline): SEHNR, FQNEAQ (reference sequence). The ends were cut back, 2 bases at V and 8 bases at J, with 21 bases in the middle. The CDR3 nucleotides are TGTGCCAGCAGCTTACCAGGGGCCGCTGATGATGGGGGCTACACCTTC. It specifies CASSLPGAADDGGYTF. The complete variable domain, with remaining parts taken from reference TRBV7-9 and TRBJ1-2, reads DTGVSQNPRHKITKRGQNVTFRCDPISEHNRLYWYRQTLGQGPEFLTYFQNEAQLEKSRLLSDRFSAERPKGSFSTLEIQRTEQGDSAMYLCASSLPGAADDGGYTFGSGTRLTVV.

This rearrangement joins TRBV4-1 to TRBJ2-5, with unresolved D. The tail of the sequence fits TRBJ2-7 better, so the J call may be wrong. This CDR3 spans 16 amino acids. Per the germline V gene, CDR1 is MGHRA and CDR2 is YSYEKL. DNA of the CDR3: TGCGCCAGCAGCCAAGAGGCCGGATACTCCTACTACGAGCAGTACTTC. Translating it yields CASSQEAGYSYYEQYF.

V is TRBV6-4 and J is TRBJ2-1; 7 positions agree with TRBD2. CDR3 length: 18 amino acids. CDR1 and CDR2 from the germline V gene are MRHNA and SNTAGT. With V trimmed by 0 bases and J by 3 bases, 11 bases remained unmatched. CDR3 sequence (DNA): TGTGCCAGCAGTGACTCTAGCCTCCCGGGGGGTGGCTACAATGAGCAGTTCTTC. Amino acids: CASSDSSLPGGGYNEQFF.

The genes are TRBV14 and TRBJ2-5; TRBD2 matches 8 bases. The CDR3 length is 14 residues. V was pared by 1 base and J by 5 bases, with 3 bases of the junction left unmatched. Germline CDR1 is SGHDN and CDR2 is FVKESK. CDR3 residues: CASSQAGGMETQYF. The CDR3 bases are TGTGCCAGCAGCCAAGCGGGAGGGATGGAGACCCAGTACTTC.

The rearrangement uses TRBV5-4 and TRBJ1-5; D may be TRBD1 (6 bases). Trimming took off 2 bases at V and 1 base at J, with 7 bases between the two ends. Germline CDR1 and CDR2: SGHNT and YYREEE (reference sequence). This CDR3 is built from 14 residues. As DNA, the CDR3 is TGTGCCAGCAGCTTCGGACAGAGCAATCAGCCCCAGCATTTT. Translation gives CASSFGQSNQPQHF.

V usage is TRBV27 and J usage is TRBJ1-2; possibly TRBD1 for D (6 bases). The CDR3 is made up of 14 amino acids. Trimming took off 0 bases at V and 6 bases at J, with 11 bases between the two ends. Germline assignment: CDR1 MNHEY and CDR2 SMNVEV (reference sequence). The CDR3 DNA reads TGTGCCAGCAGTTTATCCTACTCAGGGGATGGCTACACCTTC. This translates into CASSLSYSGDGYTF.

The V gene is TRBV6-1, the J gene TRBJ1-1; no definite D call. With 4 bases removed from V and 0 bases from J, the gap between germline ends came to 18 bases. Per germline, CDR1 MNHNS and CDR2 SASEGT. The CDR3 extends over 17 amino acids. CDR3 DNA: TGTGCCAGCAGTGCCCTTGGGGAGGGCAAAATGAACACTGAAGCTTTCTTT. Translating it yields CASSALGEGKMNTEAFF.

V usage is TRBV11-2 and J usage is TRBJ2-3, with 11 bases lining up with TRBD2. The germline CDR1 and CDR2 sequences are SGHAT and FQNNGV. V shed 5 bases and J 4 bases; nucleotides not matched to a gene: 2. The CDR3 loop spans 14 amino acids. CDR3 sequence: CASSLSGGADTQYF. CDR3 DNA sequence: TGTGCCAGCAGCCTTAGCGGGGGGGCAGATACGCAGTATTTT.

This chain joins TRBV9 and TRBJ2-1; D is perhaps TRBD2 (5 bases). The V gene's germline CDR1 is SGDLS and CDR2 YYNGEE. This CDR3 spans 15 amino acids. V was pared by 0 bases and J by 9 bases, with 16 bases between. The CDR3 sequence: CASSVEARWAGEQFF. The CDR3 DNA reads TGTGCCAGCAGCGTAGAGGCTAGGTGGGCGGGTGAGCAGTTCTTC.

V usage is TRBV13 and J usage is TRBJ2-7; D perhaps matches TRBD2 (6 bases). V dropped 6 bases and J dropped 5 bases, with 23 bases sitting between them. The CDR3 consists of 16 residues. Germline lookup yields CDR1 PRHDT and CDR2 FYEKMQ (reference sequence). CDR3 region: CASSSRDFGSPHEQYF. In nucleotides, the CDR3 is TGTGCCAGCAGTTCCCGGGACTTCGGGTCCCCTCACGAGCAGTACTTC.

The chain's CDR3 is CASSVGPGAYEQYF. The CDR3 coding sequence is TGTGCCAGCAGTGTAGGCCCCGGAGCCTACGAGCAGTACTTC. The chain combines TRBV6-4 with TRBJ2-7; D remains unclear. CDR1 and CDR2 (germline): MRHNA, SNTAGT. Trimming removed 4 bases from V and 2 bases from J, with 12 bases in between. The CDR3 loop spans 14 amino acids.

The CDR3 loop is CASSLSWNQGETQYF. The CDR3 nucleotides are TGTGCCAGCAGTTTAAGTTGGAACCAGGGGGAGACCCAGTACTTC. V gene TRBV28 combines with J gene TRBJ2-5; weak D call: TRBD1 (6 bases). CDR3 size: 15 residues. Germline V CDR1 and CDR2: MDHEN, SYDVKM. V was shortened by 2 bases and J by 5 bases, with 15 bases between the two germline ends.

CDR3 coding DNA: TGTGCCAGCAGCCATCTGACAGCGGAGCAGTACTTC. It encodes CASSHLTAEQYF. This chain joins TRBV7-2 and TRBJ2-7; tentative D call: TRBD1 (5 bases). This CDR3 comprises 12 residues. Deletions cut 5 bases from V and 7 bases from J, with 12 bases between. CDR1 is SGHTA and CDR2 is FQGNSA in the germline V gene.